Following are 15 T cell receptor beta chains from one sample sequenced in a study of early T cells in non-severe SARS-CoV-2 infection. TCRdb re-derived calls from the 5' RACE reads in MiXCR, one entry per CDR3 protein. The table shows about 50,000 distinct CDR3 sequences, with 9.5% to 11% occurring only once. Sequenced sample: whole blood. Source of these receptors: an adult who was a healthcare worker with PCR-confirmed SARS-CoV-2 infection or an uninfected control (not recorded which).

This clonotype was recorded many times. This chain joins TRBV28 and TRBJ2-3; D may be TRBD2 (5 bases). Trimming stripped 3 bases from V and 2 bases from J, with 21 bases between. CDR1 and CDR2 (germline): MDHEN, SYDVKM. The CDR3 is 18 amino acids. DNA for the CDR3: TGTGCCAGCAGTTTGGAGTGGTTAGGAGGATCCTACACAGATACGCAGTATTTT. Amino acid sequence: CASSLEWLGGSYTDTQYF.

In its sample, this clonotype was seen many times. CDR3 amino acids: CASSQDMAGRDFF. DNA of the CDR3: TGCGCCAGCAGCCAAGATATGGCAGGGCGGGATTTCTTT. The chain couples TRBV4-3 to TRBJ1-1, with D possibly matching TRBD1 (5 bases). CDR1 is LGHNA and CDR2 is YSLEER in the germline V gene. V was cut by 0 bases and J by 13 bases, with 15 bases left in between. CDR3 size: 13 residues.

This clonotype was recorded at least ten times. The chain is built from TRBV2 and TRBJ1-2; 7 bases are shared with TRBD1. The CDR3 runs 15 residues. V trimming: 5 bases; J trimming: 2 bases; junction bases outside the gene matches: 8. Germline-derived CDR1 and CDR2 are SNHLY and FYNNEI. CDR3 loop: CASSSVGGQNYGYTF. CDR3 sequence (DNA): TGTGCCAGCAGTAGCGTTGGGGGACAGAACTATGGCTACACCTTC.

This clonotype came up many times. J is TRBJ1-5 and V is TRBV5-1, with D possibly matching TRBD1 (5 bases). Looked up from germline, CDR1 is SGHRS and CDR2 is YFSETQ. V was shortened by 0 bases and J by 7 bases, with 14 bases between the two germline ends. This CDR3 is 15 amino acids long. CDR3 bases: TGCGCCAGCAGCTTGGGGGAGGCAGGGCGACAGCCCCAGCATTTT. It codes for CASSLGEAGRQPQHF.

This clonotype showed up many times. The junction departs from the called germline gene at one end, perhaps through a read error. The chain couples TRBV20-1 to TRBJ1-2; the D is unclear. Germline V gene lookup returns CDR1 DFQATT and CDR2 SNEGSKA (reference sequence). This CDR3 spans 10 amino acids. In DNA, the CDR3 is TGCAGTGCTAGAGATCGGAAAGGTTTTTTC. It specifies CSARDRKGFF.

This clonotype was observed many times. The chain joins TRBV7-2 to TRBJ2-1; 9 bases map to TRBD2. This CDR3 has 16 residues. Trimming at V came to 6 bases and at J to 0 bases, leaving 6 bases not matched to a gene. Germline lookup yields CDR1 SGHTA and CDR2 FQGNSA. CDR3 DNA: TGTGCCAGCAGTTTTAGCGGGGGTGGCTCCTACAATGAGCAGTTCTTC. It translates to CASSFSGGGSYNEQFF. Together with reference TRBV7-2 and TRBJ2-1, the CDR3 gives the full variable domain: GAGVSQSPSNKVTEKGKDVELRCDPISGHTALYWYRQSLGQGLEFLIYFQGNSAPDKSGLPSDRFSAERTGGSVSTLTIQRTQQEDSAVYLCASSFSGGGSYNEQFFGPGTRLTVL.

This clonotype has only a few counts. This chain joins TRBV6-2 or TRBV6-3 and TRBJ2-1, with TRBD2 matching 7 bases. The germline CDR1 and CDR2 sequences are MNHEY and SVGEGT. V lost 10 bases to trimming and J lost 6 bases; unmatched junction nucleotides: 6. This CDR3 is built from 12 residues. Here the CDR3 DNA reads TGTGCCACCACGACTAGCAGCAATGAGCAGTTCTTC. Translated, it gives CATTTSSNEQFF.

The CDR3 is CASSLGQKSSYEQYF. In DNA form, the CDR3 reads TGCGCCAGCAGCTTGGGGCAGAAGAGCTCCTACGAGCAGTACTTC. The J gene is TRBJ2-7, the V gene TRBV5-1; D is undetermined. This CDR3 has 15 residues. V lost 0 bases and J lost 0, with 10 bases in between. The germline gives CDR1 SGHRS, CDR2 YFSETQ.

This clonotype has more than one count but fewer than ten. V usage is TRBV4-1 and J usage is TRBJ2-7; 10 bases align to TRBD2. Germline V lookup: CDR1 MGHRA, CDR2 YSYEKL. CDR3 size: 14 residues. Trimming took 4 bases from V and 4 from J; bases not matched to a gene: 4. The CDR3 region is CASSRLAGAYEQYF. The CDR3, as DNA: TGCGCCAGCAGCCGGCTAGCGGGAGCTTACGAGCAGTACTTC.

With respect to this clonotype: Its ends do not fully match the called genes, so a read error is possible. The J gene is TRBJ2-2, the V gene TRBV7-2, with 7 bases that match TRBD1. Germline V gene data show CDR1 as SGHTA and CDR2 as FQGNSA. The length of the CDR3 is 15 residues. CDR3 sequence: CASRVGQRNPGELFF. The CDR3 DNA follows: TGTGCCAGCAGGGTGGGACAGAGGAACCCCGGGGAGCTGTTTTTT.

There are a few counts of this clonotype. This chain uses TRBV11-1 with TRBJ2-3; D not certain. There are 14 residues in the CDR3. V lost 6 bases, J lost 6 bases, and 16 bases lay in between. Germline-derived CDR1 and CDR2 are SGHAT and FQDESV (reference sequence). The CDR3: CASSSTTTRDTQYF. The CDR3, as DNA: TGTGCCAGCAGTTCTACTACCACGCGGGATACGCAGTATTTT.

This clonotype appeared a few times. The chain joins TRBV4-3 to TRBJ2-1; the D is unclear. Trimming pared 2 bases from V and 7 bases from J, leaving 12 bases between. This CDR3 region has 14 residues. Germline V gives CDR1 LGHNA, CDR2 YSLEER. CDR3 residues: CASSQWVDGNEQFF. DNA of the CDR3: TGCGCCAGCAGCCAATGGGTGGATGGGAATGAGCAGTTCTTC.

The sample holds a few counts of this clonotype. The chain recombines TRBV4-1 with TRBJ1-6; 10 bases align to TRBD1. In germline, CDR1 is MGHRA, CDR2 YSYEKL. The V and J ends lost 1 base and 7 bases, in that order; junction bases with no gene match: 1. There are 15 residues in the CDR3. For the CDR3, the DNA is TGCGCCAGCAGCCAAGGACAGGGGGCGAATTCACCCCTCCACTTT. It encodes CASSQGQGANSPLHF.

This clonotype was seen only a few times. DNA for the CDR3: TGCGCCAGCAGCCCTCCGCCGGGAGAGAGCTCCTACAATGAGCAGTTCTTC. Its protein is CASSPPPGESSYNEQFF. The chain joins TRBV4-1 to TRBJ2-1, with D perhaps matching TRBD2 (6 bases). Germline lookup yields CDR1 MGHRA and CDR2 YSYEKL. V gave up 4 bases and J gave up 0 bases, with 16 bases separating them. The CDR3 runs 17 residues.

This clonotype was detected only once. The rearrangement joins TRBV4-3 to TRBJ2-2, with TRBD2 matching over 13 bases. CDR3 length equals 18 residues. The V gene end was trimmed by 0 bases and the J gene end by 0 bases; junction bases not matched to a gene: 1. CDR1 is LGHNA and CDR2 is YSLEER in the germline V gene. The CDR3 DNA reads as TGCGCCAGCAGCCAAGAACTAGCGGGGGGGCCGAACACCGGGGAGCTGTTTTTT. Protein product: CASSQELAGGPNTGELFF.